This TCR beta chain was captured by sequencing in a study of blood T cells in healthy people across ages. Overall study findings and caveats: Changes seen in expanded clonotypes were possibly confounded by donor CMV status left unknown. Older age coincided with a roughly linear decline in TCR beta diversity per million T cells. PBMCs left unsorted prevented a conclusive naive versus antigen-experienced comparison.

Note on this clonotype: The antigen is not known.

Together with a sample-barcoded 5' primer, a J-beta primer mix was included in a second PCR lasting roughly 6 to 12 cycles. Every sample produced at least 3 million CDR3-containing paired-end reads. TCRdb reprocessed the 5' RACE reads with MiXCR, giving one entry per CDR3 protein. Among 780,000 or so distinct CDR3 sequences listed, roughly 50% were seen once. The CDR3 length is 20 residues. Germline CDR1 and CDR2: MGHRA and YSYEKL. V was shortened by 1 base and J by 2 bases, with 26 bases between the two germline ends. Material for sequencing was blood. The clonotype was recovered from a middle-aged man in good health. V usage is TRBV4-1 and J usage is TRBJ2-5; D is perhaps TRBD2 (8 bases). CDR3 DNA: TGCGCCAGCAGCCAAGTCCCACAGGGGACTAGAGGGTACCCTCAAGAGACCCAGTACTTC. Amino acid sequence: CASSQVPQGTRGYPQETQYF.